This is a list of T cell receptor beta chains from one sample in a study of T cell repertoires in cytomegalovirus infection. MiXCR, applied by TCRdb to the reads, yields one record per CDR3 protein. Of about 530,000 distinct CDR3 sequences listed, more than 20% are singletons. The sample was PBMCs. All receptors derive from a human donor in good health (CMV status not recorded). Some clones in this sample may be carry-over from other donors' samples. Each CDR3 is given with its conserved first and last residue. The D gene is left open where the match is weak. Expanded clones get a size class; other rows say once, few or many, or leave the size out.

CDR3nt | CDR3aa | j_gene | d_gene | abundance | v_gene
TGTGCCAGCAGTTTTCGAACTAGCCACTACAATGAGCAGTTCTTC | CASSFRTSHYNEQFF | TRBJ2-1 | NA | NA | TRBV12-3/TRBV12-4
TGTGCCAGCAGTAGACAGCGGAACACCATATATTTT | CASSRQRNTIYF | TRBJ1-3 | NA | NA | TRBV11-2
TGTGCCACTCGCTGGCAGGGAGGATCCTATACGCAGTATTTT | CATRWQGGSYTQYF | TRBJ2-3 | NA | few | TRBV6-5
TGTGCCAGCTTTATTGGAAACACCATATATTTT | CASFIGNTIYF | TRBJ1-3 | NA | few | TRBV12-3/TRBV12-4
TGCAGCGTTGAAGAAGGGACGAGTGAGCAGTTCTTC | CSVEEGTSEQFF | TRBJ2-1 | NA | NA | TRBV29-1
TGTGCCATCAGTGATACTAGCCAAGGGAACAATGAGCAGTTCTTC | CAISDTSQGNNEQFF | TRBJ2-1 | NA | many | TRBV10-3
TGTGCCAGCAGTTTAGTGAGTAGGCAGCAGTACTTC | CASSLVSRQQYF | TRBJ2-7 | NA | many | TRBV12-3/TRBV12-4
TGTGCCAGCAAAACTCTCCTAATGAACACTGAAGCTTTCTTT | CASKTLLMNTEAFF | TRBJ1-1 | NA | NA | TRBV6-1
TGTGCCAGCAGTTTACCCGACAGGGGGAAAGAAGCTTTCTTT | CASSLPDRGKEAFF | TRBJ1-1 | TRBD1 | NA | TRBV28
TGTGCCAGCAGCTTAAGACCCCGGGACAACTCCTACGAGCAGTACTTC | CASSLRPRDNSYEQYF | TRBJ2-7 | NA | once | TRBV5-5
TGTGCCAGCAGCCCCACCCCCCTCGGCCGAGGGCCGAATGAGCAGTTCTTC | CASSPTPLGRGPNEQFF | TRBJ2-1 | NA | many | TRBV7-9
TGTGCCAGCAGTTCGGTTACAGGGGCTCCTAACTATGGCTACACCTTC | CASSSVTGAPNYGYTF | TRBJ1-2 | TRBD1 | NA | TRBV27
TGTGCCAGCAGCTTACTTGGACAGATAAACACTGAAGCTTTCTTT | CASSLLGQINTEAFF | TRBJ1-1 | NA | NA | TRBV11-3
TGTGCCAGCAGCTCCCTGGTCGCGGGAGCCCAGTACTTC | CASSSLVAGAQYF | TRBJ2-5 | TRBD2 | NA | TRBV3-1
TGTGCCAGCACCCCTACAGGTACTAGCAATCAGCCCCAGCATTTT | CASTPTGTSNQPQHF | TRBJ1-5 | NA | few | TRBV7-2
TGTGCCAGCACCTCCTTCGGGGGGGCAGGGATGAACACTGAAGCTTTCTTT | CASTSFGGAGMNTEAFF | TRBJ1-1 | NA | NA | TRBV27
TGTGCCAGCAGCTTAGCGCCCGGCGCGGATCAGCCCCAGCATTTT | CASSLAPGADQPQHF | TRBJ1-5 | NA | many | TRBV7-9
TGTGCCAGCAGCTCCTCCCAGGGGGGGACAGGGCTAAGTGAGCAGTTCTTC | CASSSSQGGTGLSEQFF | TRBJ2-1 | TRBD1 | NA | TRBV7-6
TGTGCCAGCGGCACGTCCGGGACAGGCCAGGAGACCCAGTACTTC | CASGTSGTGQETQYF | TRBJ2-5 | TRBD1 | few | TRBV5-8
TGTGCCAGCAGTGGGCACCCACCGACTAGCGGGAGTCGAGGGAATGAGCAGTTCTTC | CASSGHPPTSGSRGNEQFF | TRBJ2-1 | TRBD2 | once | TRBV28
TGTGCCAGCAGTTACGACAGGATGGGGCAGCCCCAGCATTTT | CASSYDRMGQPQHF | TRBJ1-5 | NA | few | TRBV6-5
TGTGCCAGCAGCTTGGTGCCGGGAAGGGAGGAGACCCAGTACTTC | CASSLVPGREETQYF | TRBJ2-5 | NA | many | TRBV7-8